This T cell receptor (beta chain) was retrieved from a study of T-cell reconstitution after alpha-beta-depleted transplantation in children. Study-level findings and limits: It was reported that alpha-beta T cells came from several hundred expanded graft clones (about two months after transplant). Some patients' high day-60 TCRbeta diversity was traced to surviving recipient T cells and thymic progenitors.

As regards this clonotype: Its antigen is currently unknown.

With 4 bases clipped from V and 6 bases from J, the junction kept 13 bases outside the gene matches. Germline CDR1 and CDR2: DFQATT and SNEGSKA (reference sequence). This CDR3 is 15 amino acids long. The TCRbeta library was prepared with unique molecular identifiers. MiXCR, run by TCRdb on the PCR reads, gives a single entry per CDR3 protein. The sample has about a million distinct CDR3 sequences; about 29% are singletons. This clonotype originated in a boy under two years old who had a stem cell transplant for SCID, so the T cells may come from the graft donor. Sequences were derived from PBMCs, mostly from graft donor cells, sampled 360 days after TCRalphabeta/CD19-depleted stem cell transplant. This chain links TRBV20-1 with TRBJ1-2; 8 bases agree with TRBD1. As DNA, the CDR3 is TGCAGTGCTACCCGCCACCGGACAGGGACTGATGGCTACACCTTC. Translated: CSATRHRTGTDGYTF.